Below, 20 T cell receptor beta chains from the same sample are listed, as sequenced in a study of control samples from healthy donors and cancer patients. The assay was immunoSEQ multiplex PCR, and TCRdb's table has in-frame clones only and misses some. The repertoire consists of 70,000 to 100,000 clones, with around 91% occurring once and the leading ten covering under 20%. Sequenced: blood. These receptors were taken from a man between 45 and 60 years old in good health.

This rearrangement joins TRBV11-2 to TRBJ1-5, with 8 bases fitting TRBD1. V shed 5 bases and J 1 base; nucleotides not matched to a gene: 4. Germline CDR1 reads SGHAT; CDR2 reads FQNNGV. CDR3 length equals 15 residues. The CDR3 protein is CASSLGQASNQPQHF. CDR3 bases: TGTGCCAGCAGCCTGGGACAGGCCAGCAATCAGCCCCAGCATTTT.

The count of this clone is one. The CDR3 DNA reads as TGTGCCACCAGTGATCGACGGCACAGGTCGAACACCGGGGAGCTGTTTTTT. It yields the protein CATSDRRHRSNTGELFF. The V call is TRBV24-1, the J call TRBJ2-2, with TRBD1 as a possible D gene (5 bases). The CDR3 consists of 17 residues. CDR1 KGHDR and CDR2 SFDVKD come from the germline V gene. V lost 3 bases to trimming and J lost 0 bases, with 13 bases between them.

The chain is built from TRBV19 and TRBJ1-2, with 9 bases lining up with TRBD1. With V trimmed by 5 bases and J by 5 bases, 6 bases remained unmatched. This CDR3 spans 14 amino acids. The V gene's germline CDR1 is LNHDA and CDR2 SQIVND (reference sequence). The CDR3: CASSAGQGPYGYTF. Written as DNA, the CDR3 is TGTGCCAGTAGTGCGGGACAGGGACCTTATGGCTACACCTTC.

This chain joins TRBV12-5 and TRBJ1-3; D remains ambiguous. The length of the CDR3 is 14 residues. Trimming shortened V by 7 bases and J by 4 bases, and 14 bases separated the two germline ends. Germline CDR1 reads LGHNT; CDR2 reads FRNRAP. CDR3 sequence reads: CASDPFGEGNTIYF. CDR3 bases: TGTGCTAGTGACCCGTTTGGGGAGGGAAACACCATATATTTT.

The rearrangement links TRBV6-6 to TRBJ2-2; 8 nucleotides align to TRBD1. CDR1 and CDR2 (germline): MNHNY, SVGAGI (reference sequence). This CDR3 is 16 amino acids long. V gave up 6 bases and J gave up 6 bases; unmatched junction bases: 12. The chain's CDR3 is CASRPPGQVSSGELFF. The CDR3 region has the DNA TGTGCCAGCAGACCCCCGGGACAGGTTTCCTCCGGGGAGCTGTTTTTT.

This sequence joins TRBV11-2 and TRBJ1-2, with D possibly being TRBD1 (5 bases). The V gene's germline CDR1 is SGHAT and CDR2 FQNNGV. Trimming shortened V by 1 base and J by 5 bases, and 14 bases separated the two germline ends. The CDR3 consists of 15 residues. The CDR3 DNA reads TGTGCCAGCAGCTTAGGGCAGGGAAACTCTTATGGCTACACCTTC. This translates into CASSLGQGNSYGYTF.

J is TRBJ1-1 and V is TRBV15; D not resolved. This CDR3 has 13 amino acids. V lost 5 bases and J 0 bases, leaving 7 bases between the germline ends. Germline CDR1 LNHNV, CDR2 YYDKDF (reference sequence). The CDR3 DNA reads as TGTGCCACCAGCCCGCCAATGAACACTGAAGCTTTCTTT. Translated, it gives CATSPPMNTEAFF.

The chain links TRBV12-3 or TRBV12-4 to TRBJ1-1, with 7 bases aligning to TRBD1. The length of the CDR3 is 13 residues. Losses at the gene ends were 7 bases for V and 4 bases for J; bases not matched to a gene: 6. CDR3 sequence reads: CASNQQGITEAFF. The CDR3 bases are TGTGCCAGCAACCAACAGGGGATCACTGAAGCTTTCTTT.

The V and J genes are TRBV30 and TRBJ1-5; TRBD1 is a possible D gene (6 bases). This CDR3 is built from 15 residues. The V and J ends lost 1 base and 5 bases respectively, with 15 bases between them. Germline V lookup: CDR1 GTSNPN, CDR2 SVGIG (reference sequence). The CDR3 here is CAWSGGPGPHQPQHF. As DNA, the CDR3 is TGTGCCTGGAGTGGGGGGCCAGGGCCTCATCAGCCCCAGCATTTT.

V usage is TRBV29-1 and J usage is TRBJ2-1; weak D call: TRBD2 (7 bases). Trimming took 7 bases from V and 7 from J, leaving 17 bases between them. Germline-derived CDR1 and CDR2 are SQVTM and ANQGSEA. The CDR3 extends over 13 amino acids. The CDR3 nucleotides read TGCAGCGCGGCGGAGGGGGGGAAGAATGAGCAGTTCTTC. This sequence encodes CSAAEGGKNEQFF.

The CDR3 spells CASSPKAGIYGYTF. The CDR3 DNA sequence: TGTGCCAGCAGCCCAAAGGCAGGGATCTATGGCTACACCTTC. The chain uses TRBV7-2 and TRBJ1-2; D possibly corresponds to TRBD1 (5 bases). V lost 5 bases, J lost 4 bases, and 14 bases lay in between. Per germline, CDR1 SGHTA and CDR2 FQGNSA. The CDR3 is 14 amino acids.

V and J are TRBV7-2 and TRBJ1-4; possible D gene TRBD1, 5 bases. Germline CDR1 SGHTA, CDR2 FQGNSA. Between the trimmed V and J ends, which lost 5 bases and 8 bases, there was a span of 15 bases. The CDR3 extends over 14 amino acids. The CDR3 region is CASSPGQRPEKLFF. The DNA of the CDR3 is TGTGCCAGCAGCCCAGGGCAGAGGCCGGAAAAACTGTTTTTT.

This CDR3 reads CASSLGRSNTEAFF. The CDR3 DNA reads as TGTGCCAGCAGTTTGGGACGGAGTAACACTGAAGCTTTCTTT. V usage is TRBV6-5 and J usage is TRBJ1-1, with D tentatively TRBD1 (5 bases). CDR1 is MNHEY, CDR2 SVGAGI, per germline. The CDR3 totals 14 residues. V lost 4 bases and J 2 bases, leaving 11 bases between the germline ends.

The rearrangement uses TRBV18 and TRBJ2-2; no clear D gene. V shed 1 base and J shed 7 bases, with 4 bases lying between them. This CDR3 region has 12 residues. Germline-derived CDR1 and CDR2 are KGHSH and LQKENI. The CDR3 sequence: CASSPRGGELFF. The CDR3 DNA is TGTGCCAGCTCACCACGTGGCGGGGAGCTGTTTTTT. The full variable domain, its missing parts supplied by reference TRBV18 and TRBJ2-2, is NAGVMQNPRHLVRRRGQEARLRCSPMKGHSHVYWYRQLPEEGLKFMVYLQKENIIDESGMPKERFSAEFPKEGPSILRIQQVVRGDSAAYFCASSPRGGELFFGEGSRLTVL.

The rearrangement uses TRBV9 and TRBJ2-2; 7 bases map to TRBD1. V lost 6 bases and J lost 3; bases outside the gene matches: 2. Per germline, CDR1 SGDLS and CDR2 YYNGEE. The CDR3 sequence is 13 residues long. CDR3 region: CASNRGDTGELFF. The CDR3 DNA follows: TGTGCCAGCAACAGGGGCGACACCGGGGAGCTGTTTTTT.

The rearrangement joins TRBV2 to TRBJ1-1; D gene uncertain. Germline V gene data show CDR1 as SNHLY and CDR2 as FYNNEI. The CDR3 consists of 11 residues. Between the trimmed V and J ends, which lost 2 bases and 8 bases, there was a span of 6 bases. The CDR3 bases are TGTGCCAGCAGTGAACGCAGGGAAGCTTTCTTT. Amino acids: CASSERREAFF.

The CDR3 sequence: CASRAEWVGEQYF. The CDR3 region has the DNA TGTGCCAGCAGGGCAGAATGGGTGGGGGAGCAGTACTTC. This chain links TRBV2 with TRBJ2-7; D remains ambiguous. Germline V gives CDR1 SNHLY, CDR2 FYNNEI. V was cut by 6 bases and J by 7 bases, with 16 bases left in between. The CDR3 spans 13 residues.

The chain uses TRBV30 and TRBJ2-3, with D possibly TRBD1 on 6 matching bases. Looked up from germline, CDR1 is GTSNPN and CDR2 is SVGIG (reference sequence). The CDR3 runs 14 residues. With 4 bases removed from V and 2 bases from J, the gap between germline ends came to 13 bases. The CDR3 nucleotides read TGTGCCTGGAATGGACAGCTTCCCACAGATACGCAGTATTTT. Amino acid sequence: CAWNGQLPTDTQYF.

This chain links TRBV7-2 with TRBJ2-5; no reliable D call. The germline V and J ends were trimmed by 3 bases and 0 bases, with 5 bases remaining between them. CDR1 is SGHTA and CDR2 is FQGNSA in the germline V gene. The CDR3 is 13 amino acids. In DNA form, the CDR3 reads TGTGCCAGCAGCTTCAGGAACCAAGAGACCCAGTACTTC. Protein: CASSFRNQETQYF.

This clone has just one count. J is TRBJ1-4 and V is TRBV7-2, with 10 bases matching TRBD1. The CDR3 contains 17 residues. The V segment lost 7 bases and the J segment 7 bases; nucleotides outside the gene matches: 15. CDR1 and CDR2 from the germline V gene are SGHTA and FQGNSA. The CDR3 DNA follows: TGTGCCAGCACCTTTGGGACAGGGGCCCTGCAAGGTGAAAAACTGTTTTTT. This sequence encodes CASTFGTGALQGEKLFF. The entire variable domain, with the rest obtained from reference TRBV7-2 and TRBJ1-4, is as follows: GAGVSQSPSNKVTEKGKDVELRCDPISGHTALYWYRQSLGQGLEFLIYFQGNSAPDKSGLPSDRFSAERTGGSVSTLTIQRTQQEDSAVYLCASTFGTGALQGEKLFFGSGTQLSVL.